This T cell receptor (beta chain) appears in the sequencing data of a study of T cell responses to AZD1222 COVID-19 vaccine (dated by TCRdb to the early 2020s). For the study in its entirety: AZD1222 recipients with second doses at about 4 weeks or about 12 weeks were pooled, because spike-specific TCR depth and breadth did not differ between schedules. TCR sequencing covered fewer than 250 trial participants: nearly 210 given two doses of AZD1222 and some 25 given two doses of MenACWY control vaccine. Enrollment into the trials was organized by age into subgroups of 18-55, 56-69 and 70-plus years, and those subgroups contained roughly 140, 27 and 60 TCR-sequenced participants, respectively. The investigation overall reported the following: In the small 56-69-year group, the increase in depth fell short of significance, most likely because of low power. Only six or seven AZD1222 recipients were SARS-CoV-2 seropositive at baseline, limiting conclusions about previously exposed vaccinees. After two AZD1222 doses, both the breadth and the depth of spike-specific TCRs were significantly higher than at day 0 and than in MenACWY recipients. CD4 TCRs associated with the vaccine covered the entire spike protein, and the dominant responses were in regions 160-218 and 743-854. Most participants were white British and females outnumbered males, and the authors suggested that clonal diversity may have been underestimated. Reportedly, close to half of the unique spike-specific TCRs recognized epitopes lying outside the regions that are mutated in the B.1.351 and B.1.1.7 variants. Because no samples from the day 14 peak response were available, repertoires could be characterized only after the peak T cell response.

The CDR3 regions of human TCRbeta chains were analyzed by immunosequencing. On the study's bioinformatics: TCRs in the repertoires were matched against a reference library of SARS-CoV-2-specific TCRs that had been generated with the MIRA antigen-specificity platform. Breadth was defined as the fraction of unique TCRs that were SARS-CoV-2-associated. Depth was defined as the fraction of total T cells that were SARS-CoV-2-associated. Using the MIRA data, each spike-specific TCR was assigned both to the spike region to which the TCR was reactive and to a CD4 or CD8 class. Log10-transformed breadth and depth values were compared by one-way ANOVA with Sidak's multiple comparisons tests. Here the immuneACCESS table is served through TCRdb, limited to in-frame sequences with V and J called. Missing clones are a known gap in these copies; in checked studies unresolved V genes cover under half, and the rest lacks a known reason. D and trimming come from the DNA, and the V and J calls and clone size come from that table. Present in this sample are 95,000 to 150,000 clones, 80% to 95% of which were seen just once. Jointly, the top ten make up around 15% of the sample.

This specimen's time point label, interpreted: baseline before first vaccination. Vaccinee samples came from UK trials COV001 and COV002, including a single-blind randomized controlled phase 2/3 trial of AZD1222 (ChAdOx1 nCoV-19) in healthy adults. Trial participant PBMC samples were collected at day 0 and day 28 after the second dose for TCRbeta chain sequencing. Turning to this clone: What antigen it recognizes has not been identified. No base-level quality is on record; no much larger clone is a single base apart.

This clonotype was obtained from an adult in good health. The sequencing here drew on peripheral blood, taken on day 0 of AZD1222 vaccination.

The base sequence is TGTGCCAGCAGCTTAGTACAAGGAGAAGTTTACTATGGCTACACCTTC. Its translation reads: CASSLVQGEVYYGYTF. The rearrangement combines TRBV7-6 with TRBJ1-2; a confident D gene designation cannot be given. From a lookup of the germline V gene, CDR1 and CDR2 are SGHVS and FNYEAQ. The CDR3 holds 16 amino acids from the cysteine to the phenylalanine. Just CDR3 DNA is preserved here, 48 bases in frame from base 1. Trimming costs V 1 base and J 3 bases, and their ends lie 15 bases apart.